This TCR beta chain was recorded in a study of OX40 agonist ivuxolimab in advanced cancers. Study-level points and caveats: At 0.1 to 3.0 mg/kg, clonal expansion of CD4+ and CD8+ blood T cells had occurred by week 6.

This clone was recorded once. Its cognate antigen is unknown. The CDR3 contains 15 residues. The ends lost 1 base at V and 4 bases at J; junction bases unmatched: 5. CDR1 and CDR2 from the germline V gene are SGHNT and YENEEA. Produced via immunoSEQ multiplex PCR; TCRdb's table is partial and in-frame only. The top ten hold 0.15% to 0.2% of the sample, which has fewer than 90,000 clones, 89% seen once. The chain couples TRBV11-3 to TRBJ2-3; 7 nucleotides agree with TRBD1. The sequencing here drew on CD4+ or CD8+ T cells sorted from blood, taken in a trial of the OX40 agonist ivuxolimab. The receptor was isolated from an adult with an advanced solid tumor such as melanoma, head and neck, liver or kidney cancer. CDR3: CASSLGDSRADTQYF. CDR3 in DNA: TGTGCCAGCAGCTTAGGGGACAGCAGGGCAGATACGCAGTATTTT. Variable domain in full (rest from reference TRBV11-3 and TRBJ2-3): EAGVVQSPRYKIIEKKQPVAFWCNPISGHNTLYWYLQNLGQGPELLIRYENEEAVDDSQLPKDRFSAERLKGVDSTLKIQPAELGDSAVYLCASSLGDSRADTQYFGPGTRLTVL.